One sample yielded the 32 T cell receptor beta chains listed below, sequenced in a study of PD-L1 blockade in urothelial cancer. The repertoire was sequenced with immunoSEQ multiplex PCR; TCRdb's copy has only in-frame clones and lacks some. The top ten hold roughly 5.7% of the sample, which has about 82,000 clones, 75% to 90% seen once. This sample comprised PBMCs, obtained around atezolizumab (anti-PD-L1) treatment. Receptors were obtained from a woman in her seventies with urothelial cancer.

The V and J genes are TRBV9 and TRBJ2-5; 7 bases agree with TRBD2. The CDR3 length is 14 residues. Looked up from germline, CDR1 is SGDLS and CDR2 is YYNGEE. The V and J ends lost 3 bases and 1 base, in that order; junction bases with no gene match: 3. The chain's CDR3 is CASSARGSQETQYF. DNA for the CDR3: TGTGCCAGCAGCGCGCGGGGGTCCCAAGAGACCCAGTACTTC. Using reference TRBV9 and TRBJ2-5 for the parts outside the CDR3, the full variable domain is DSGVTQTPKHLITATGQRVTLRCSPRSGDLSVYWYQQSLDQGLQFLIQYYNGEERAKGNILERFSAQQFPDLHSELNLSSLELGDSALYFCASSARGSQETQYFGPGTRLLVL.

The J gene is TRBJ2-7, the V gene TRBV18; TRBD1 agrees at 10 bases. The J segment lost 2 bases and the V segment lost 4 bases, leaving 8 bases of the junction unmatched. The germline V gene encodes CDR1 KGHSH and CDR2 LQKENI. The CDR3 is 16 residues long. In DNA, the CDR3 is TGTGCCAGCTCACAGACCTCGGGACAGGGGACCTACGAGCAGTACTTC. This sequence encodes CASSQTSGQGTYEQYF.

CDR3 nucleotides: TGCGCCAGCAGCCCGGGGGACAGCCGCAACTACGAGCAGTACTTC. Translated: CASSPGDSRNYEQYF. The chain employs TRBV5-1 and TRBJ2-7; D might be TRBD1 (7 bases). The ends were cut back, 4 bases at V and 3 bases at J, with 17 bases in the middle. There are 15 residues in the CDR3. In germline, CDR1 is SGHRS, CDR2 YFSETQ.

The V gene is TRBV19, the J gene TRBJ2-1, with 14 bases matching TRBD2. Germline loops: CDR1 LNHDA, CDR2 SQIVND (reference sequence). This CDR3 comprises 15 residues. V shed 5 bases and J 8 bases; nucleotides not matched to a gene: 5. The CDR3 nucleotides are TGTGCCAGTAGTCCCGGACTAGCGGGAGGCGATGAGCAGTTCTTC. Translation gives CASSPGLAGGDEQFF.

For this clone: This sample also contains other DNA sequences that code for the same CDR3. This rearrangement joins TRBV28 to TRBJ2-3; D gene unclear. Per the germline V gene, CDR1 is MDHEN and CDR2 is SYDVKM. The CDR3 runs 13 residues. The ends were cut back, 5 bases at V and 2 bases at J, with 8 bases in the middle. In nucleotides, the CDR3 is TGTGCCAGCAGTCCCCCCTCCACAGATACGCAGTATTTT. Protein sequence: CASSPPSTDTQYF.

This sequence joins TRBV19 and TRBJ1-4; a possible D gene is TRBD1 (6 bases). The CDR3 runs 16 residues. CDR1 is LNHDA and CDR2 is SQIVND in the germline V gene (reference sequence). With 3 bases removed from V and 4 bases from J, the gap between germline ends came to 15 bases. DNA for the CDR3: TGTGCCAGTAGTATCCCCCTGACAGGCCTTAATGAAAAACTGTTTTTT. Its protein is CASSIPLTGLNEKLFF.

The genes are TRBV2 and TRBJ2-7; D may be TRBD1 (6 bases). This CDR3 has 14 amino acids. Germline lookup yields CDR1 SNHLY and CDR2 FYNNEI. The ends were cut back, 4 bases at V and 4 bases at J, with 14 bases in the middle. As DNA, the CDR3 is TGTGCCAGCAGTGTTTGGCAGGGGCAATACGAGCAGTACTTC. Its protein is CASSVWQGQYEQYF.

The chain joins TRBV4-3 to TRBJ2-3; 14 bases are a match to TRBD2. Germline values: CDR1 LGHNA, CDR2 YSLEER. The CDR3 runs to 19 residues. V gave up 4 bases and J gave up 3 bases; unmatched junction bases: 12. The CDR3 nucleotides are TGCGCCAGCAGCCCCCCCACCGTGACTAGCGGGGGGGCGACAGATACGCAGTATTTT. This encodes CASSPPTVTSGGATDTQYF.

The V call is TRBV15, the J call TRBJ1-2; no definite D call. This CDR3 contains 14 residues. CDR1 LNHNV and CDR2 YYDKDF come from the germline V gene (reference sequence). V was shortened by 3 bases and J by 4 bases, with 12 bases between the two germline ends. CDR3 in DNA: TGTGCCACCAGCAGGGGCACAGAATTCTATGGCTACACCTTC. Amino acid sequence: CATSRGTEFYGYTF.

The V gene is TRBV5-1, the J gene TRBJ1-2; 9 bases align to TRBD1. CDR1 is SGHRS and CDR2 is YFSETQ in the germline V gene. The CDR3 is 14 amino acids. J gave up 3 bases and V 3 bases, and 3 bases lay outside the gene matches. CDR3 in DNA: TGCGCCAGCAGCTGGGACAGGGTGGACTATGGCTACACCTTC. Its protein is CASSWDRVDYGYTF.

This clone has a count of ten or more. This CDR3 reads CAISADRVVGYTF. The CDR3 DNA reads as TGTGCCATCAGTGCAGACAGGGTCGTTGGCTACACCTTC. The V and J genes are TRBV10-3 and TRBJ1-2, with 7 bases matching TRBD1. Germline trimming cut 4 bases from V and 7 bases from J; bases unmatched to any gene: 6. The CDR3 loop spans 13 amino acids. Germline V gene sequence: CDR1 ENHRY, CDR2 SYGVKD.

The rearrangement joins TRBV5-1 to TRBJ2-3; 7 positions agree with TRBD2. The V gene end was trimmed by 1 base and the J gene end by 1 base; junction bases not matched to a gene: 6. The germline V gene encodes CDR1 SGHRS and CDR2 YFSETQ. This CDR3 has 16 residues. DNA for the CDR3: TGCGCCAGCAGCTTGTCACGGGGGGACCGCACAGATACGCAGTATTTT. Translated, it gives CASSLSRGDRTDTQYF.

This chain connects TRBV5-4 to TRBJ2-1; 13 bases agree with TRBD2. Germline CDR1 reads SGHNT; CDR2 reads YYREEE (reference sequence). V lost 3 bases, J lost 6 bases, and 6 bases stayed unmatched. The CDR3 runs to 16 residues. This chain's CDR3 is CASSSGTSGVGNEQFF. The CDR3 nucleotides are TGTGCCAGCAGCTCAGGGACTAGCGGGGTGGGCAATGAGCAGTTCTTC.

The chain joins TRBV30 to TRBJ2-3, with unresolved D. CDR3 length: 11 amino acids. Germline V gene sequence: CDR1 GTSNPN, CDR2 SVGIG (reference sequence). V lost 3 bases and J lost 5, with 6 bases in between. DNA for the CDR3: TGTGCCTGGAGCCCCCGAGATACGCAGTATTTT. Translated: CAWSPRDTQYF.

CDR3 nucleotides: TGCGCCAGCAGCCAACTAGCGGGGCTCACCTACGAGCAGTACTTC. It codes for CASSQLAGLTYEQYF. V and J are TRBV4-1 and TRBJ2-7; 9 positions agree with TRBD2. V lost 2 bases, J lost 2 bases, and 4 bases stayed unmatched. The CDR3 totals 15 residues. The germline V gene has CDR1 MGHRA and CDR2 YSYEKL.

The count of this clone is one. The J gene is TRBJ2-6, the V gene TRBV2; D gene ambiguous. This CDR3 has 10 amino acids. From germline, CDR1 is SNHLY and CDR2 FYNNEI. V was cut by 6 bases and J by 13 bases, with 7 bases left in between. The CDR3 nucleotides are TGTGCCAGCAGAAACCGGGTCCTGACTTTC. The encoded protein is CASRNRVLTF.

V gene TRBV6-1 combines with J gene TRBJ1-3, with TRBD1 as a possible D gene (5 bases). The V gene lost 6 bases and the J gene lost 0 bases, with 6 bases spanning the gap. The CDR3 is 13 amino acids. Germline V gene lookup returns CDR1 MNHNS and CDR2 SASEGT. The CDR3 bases are TGTGCCAGCAGGGACATCTCTGGAAACACCATATATTTT. It encodes CASRDISGNTIYF.

V and J are TRBV5-1 and TRBJ2-5, with a tentative D call TRBD2 (6 bases). This CDR3 has 16 residues. Trimming removed 3 bases from V and 2 bases from J, with 17 bases in between. Germline lookup yields CDR1 SGHRS and CDR2 YFSETQ. The CDR3, as DNA: TGCGCCAGCAGCTATCATAGACTAGAACCACAAGAGACCCAGTACTTC. Translating it yields CASSYHRLEPQETQYF.

This chain connects TRBV10-3 to TRBJ2-1; 8 nucleotides align to TRBD1. V was clipped by 2 bases and J by 3 bases; unmatched bases: 12. Germline CDR1 ENHRY, CDR2 SYGVKD. The CDR3 totals 18 residues. The CDR3 DNA reads TGTGCCATCAGTGAGAATCCACAGGGGGGTTCGGACTACAATGAGCAGTTCTTC. It encodes CAISENPQGGSDYNEQFF.

J is TRBJ2-2 and V is TRBV5-1; D remains unclear. Per germline, CDR1 SGHRS and CDR2 YFSETQ. The CDR3 covers 13 residues. The V gene lost 7 bases and the J gene lost 6 bases, with 13 bases spanning the gap. The CDR3 region is CASPLSDSGELFF. CDR3 bases: TGCGCCAGCCCGCTTAGTGATTCCGGGGAGCTGTTTTTT.

The chain links TRBV7-6 to TRBJ2-1, with TRBD1 matching over 8 bases. The CDR3 is 16 amino acids. Germline V gene data show CDR1 as SGHVS and CDR2 as FNYEAQ. With 1 base clipped from V and 2 bases from J, the junction kept 4 bases outside the gene matches. The CDR3 reads CASSLGQGRPYNEQFF. CDR3 DNA sequence: TGTGCCAGCAGCTTAGGACAGGGGAGGCCCTACAATGAGCAGTTCTTC.

J is TRBJ1-5 and V is TRBV19; possible D gene TRBD1, 6 bases. V was clipped by 3 bases and J by 4 bases, with 22 bases between them. Germline CDR1 is LNHDA and CDR2 is SQIVND (reference sequence). The CDR3 sequence is 18 residues long. The CDR3 nucleotides read TGTGCCAGTAGTATTGACCGGGGGGCCCTAAAATCTAATCAGCCCCAGCATTTT. This translates into CASSIDRGALKSNQPQHF.

This clone was seen a single time. Other DNA sequences in the sample encode the same CDR3. This chain links TRBV9 with TRBJ2-3; D uncertain. Germline V gene lookup returns CDR1 SGDLS and CDR2 YYNGEE. The CDR3 is made up of 15 amino acids. V gave up 0 bases and J gave up 0 bases, with 8 bases separating them. DNA of the CDR3: TGTGCCAGCAGCGTAGTGTCCTCTAGCACAGATACGCAGTATTTT. The encoded protein is CASSVVSSSTDTQYF.

The chain carries TRBV13 and TRBJ1-1; 7 positions match TRBD1. J was trimmed by 3 bases and V by 5 bases; bases with no gene match: 15. The CDR3 runs to 17 residues. CDR1 is PRHDT, CDR2 FYEKMQ, per germline (reference sequence). DNA of the CDR3: TGTGCCAGCAGCGGGCGGGACAGTTCATTTTGGGACACTGAAGCTTTCTTT. The encoded protein is CASSGRDSSFWDTEAFF.

The rearrangement uses TRBV6-6 and TRBJ1-5; the D gene is possibly TRBD1 (5 bases). The V gene lost 0 bases and the J gene lost 4 bases, with 7 bases spanning the gap. CDR1 is MNHNY, CDR2 SVGAGI, per germline (reference sequence). The CDR3 covers 14 residues. CDR3 sequence reads: CASSYSHRNQPQHF. CDR3 DNA: TGTGCCAGCAGTTACTCGCACAGGAATCAGCCCCAGCATTTT.

This clone was seen many times. The chain has TRBV7-9 and TRBJ2-1; D gene unclear. CDR1 is SEHNR, CDR2 FQNEAQ, per germline (reference sequence). CDR3 length: 12 residues. The ends were cut back, 1 base at V and 6 bases at J, with 4 bases in the middle. The CDR3: CASSLVVNEQFF. The CDR3 DNA sequence: TGTGCCAGCAGCTTAGTCGTCAATGAGCAGTTCTTC.

The rearrangement links TRBV7-8 to TRBJ1-2; possible D gene TRBD1, 6 bases. Germline CDR1 SGHVS, CDR2 FQNEAQ. The CDR3 spans 14 residues. The germline V and J ends were trimmed by 5 bases and 3 bases, with 13 bases remaining between them. This CDR3 is CASSPTTGYYGYTF. DNA of the CDR3: TGTGCCAGCAGCCCAACGACAGGTTACTATGGCTACACCTTC.

The chain links TRBV19 to TRBJ2-5, with D uncertain. The V end lost 4 bases, the J end lost 4 bases, and 4 bases lay between the germline ends. The CDR3 runs 11 residues. Germline CDR1 is LNHDA and CDR2 is SQIVND (reference sequence). CDR3 loop: CASSTRETQYF. CDR3 DNA: TGTGCCAGTAGTACTCGAGAGACCCAGTACTTC. The whole variable domain, filled in from reference TRBV19 and TRBJ2-5, reads DGGITQSPKYLFRKEGQNVTLSCEQNLNHDAMYWYRQDPGQGLRLIYYSQIVNDFQKGDIAEGYSVSREKKESFPLTVTSAQKNPTAFYLCASSTRETQYFGPGTRLLVL.

J is TRBJ2-5 and V is TRBV5-1; 8 nucleotides agree with TRBD2. The junction had 13 bases not matched to a gene; V was cut back by 4 bases and J by 5 bases. Germline V gene data show CDR1 as SGHRS and CDR2 as YFSETQ. There are 16 residues in the CDR3. In nucleotides, the CDR3 is TGCGCCAGCAGCGAACGCCCAGGTGGCGGGGGGGAGACCCAGTACTTC. Protein: CASSERPGGGGETQYF.

The chain uses TRBV10-3 and TRBJ2-7, with 8 bases fitting TRBD1. V lost 3 bases to trimming and J lost 3 bases; unmatched junction nucleotides: 10. The CDR3 is made up of 16 amino acids. From germline, CDR1 is ENHRY and CDR2 SYGVKD. The CDR3 spells CAISDGLWDRFYEQYF. As DNA, the CDR3 is TGTGCCATCAGTGACGGCCTGTGGGACAGGTTCTACGAGCAGTACTTC.

The J gene is TRBJ1-1, the V gene TRBV5-6; 7 positions match TRBD1. Germline CDR1 and CDR2: SGHDT and YYEEEE. Losses at the gene ends were 3 bases for V and 5 bases for J; bases not matched to a gene: 10. CDR3 length: 15 amino acids. CDR3 residues: CASSSTTTGRTEAFF. In DNA, the CDR3 is TGTGCCAGCAGCTCCACCACGACAGGGAGGACTGAAGCTTTCTTT. The full variable domain, in which reference TRBV5-6 and TRBJ1-1 provide the parts outside the CDR3, is DAGVTQSPTHLIKTRGQQVTLRCSPKSGHDTVSWYQQALGQGPQFIFQYYEEEERQRGNFPDRFSGHQFPNYSSELNVNALLLGDSALYLCASSSTTTGRTEAFFGQGTRLTVV.

The gene calls are TRBV7-9 and TRBJ1-4; D ambiguous. The V and J ends lost 2 bases and 2 bases respectively, with 9 bases between them. This CDR3 has 15 residues. CDR1 is SEHNR and CDR2 is FQNEAQ in the germline V gene (reference sequence). CDR3 protein: CASSLLGSTNEKLFF. In DNA, the CDR3 is TGTGCCAGCAGCTTACTTGGTAGTACTAATGAAAAACTGTTTTTT.